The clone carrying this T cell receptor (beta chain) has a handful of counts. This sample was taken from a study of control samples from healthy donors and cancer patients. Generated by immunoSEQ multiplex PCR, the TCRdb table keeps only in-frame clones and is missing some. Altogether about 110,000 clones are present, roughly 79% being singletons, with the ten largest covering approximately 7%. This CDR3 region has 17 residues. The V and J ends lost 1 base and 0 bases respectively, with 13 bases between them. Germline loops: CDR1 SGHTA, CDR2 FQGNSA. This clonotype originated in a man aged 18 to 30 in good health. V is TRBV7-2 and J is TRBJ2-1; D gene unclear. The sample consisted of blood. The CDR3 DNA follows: TGTGCCAGCAGCTTAGTTGTCGGGTGGGGCTCCTACAATGAGCAGTTCTTC. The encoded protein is CASSLVVGWGSYNEQFF.